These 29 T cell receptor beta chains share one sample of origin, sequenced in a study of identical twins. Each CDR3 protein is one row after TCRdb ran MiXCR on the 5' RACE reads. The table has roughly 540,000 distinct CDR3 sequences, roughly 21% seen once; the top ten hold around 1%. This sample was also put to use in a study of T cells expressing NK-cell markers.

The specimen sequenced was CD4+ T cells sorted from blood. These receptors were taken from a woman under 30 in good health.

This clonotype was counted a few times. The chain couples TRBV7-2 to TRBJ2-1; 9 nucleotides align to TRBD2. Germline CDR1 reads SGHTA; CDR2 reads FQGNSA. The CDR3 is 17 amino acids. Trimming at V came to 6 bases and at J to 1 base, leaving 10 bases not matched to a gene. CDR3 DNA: TGTGCCAGCAGTTCTCGACTAGCGGACACTTCCTACAATGAGCAGTTCTTC. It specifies CASSSRLADTSYNEQFF.

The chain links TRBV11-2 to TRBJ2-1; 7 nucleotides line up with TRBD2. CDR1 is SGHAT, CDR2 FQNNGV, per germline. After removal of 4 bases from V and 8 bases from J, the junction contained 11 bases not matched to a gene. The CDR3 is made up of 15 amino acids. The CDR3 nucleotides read TGTGCCAGCAGCTCTACGGGGGGTTGGGCGGATGAGCAGTTCTTC. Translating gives CASSSTGGWADEQFF.

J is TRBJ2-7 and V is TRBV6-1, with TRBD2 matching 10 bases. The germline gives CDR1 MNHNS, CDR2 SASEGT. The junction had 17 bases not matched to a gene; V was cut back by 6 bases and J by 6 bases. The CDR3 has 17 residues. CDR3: CASSLPLTSGASSEQYF. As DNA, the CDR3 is TGTGCCAGCAGCCTGCCGCTCACTAGCGGGGCCTCTAGCGAGCAGTACTTC.

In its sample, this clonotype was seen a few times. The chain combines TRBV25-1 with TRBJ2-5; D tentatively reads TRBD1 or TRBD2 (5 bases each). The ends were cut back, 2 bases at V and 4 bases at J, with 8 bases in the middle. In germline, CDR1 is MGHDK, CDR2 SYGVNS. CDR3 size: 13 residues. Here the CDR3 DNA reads TGTGCCAGCAGTGAAGGGGGAAGAGAGACCCAGTACTTC. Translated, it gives CASSEGGRETQYF.

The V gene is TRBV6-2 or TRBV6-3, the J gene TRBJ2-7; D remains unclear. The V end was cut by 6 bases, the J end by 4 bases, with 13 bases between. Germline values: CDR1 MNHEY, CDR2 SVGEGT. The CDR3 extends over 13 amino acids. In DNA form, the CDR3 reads TGTGCCAGCAGCAAAGGAAGAACATACGAGCAGTACTTC. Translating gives CASSKGRTYEQYF.

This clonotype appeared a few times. The CDR3 spells CASGSLGYTF. The DNA for the CDR3 is TGTGCCAGCGGGTCACTCGGCTACACCTTC. The V gene is TRBV12-3 or TRBV12-4, the J gene TRBJ1-2, with D unclear. Trimming removed 8 bases at V and 8 bases at J, with 9 bases between. The CDR3 contains 10 residues.

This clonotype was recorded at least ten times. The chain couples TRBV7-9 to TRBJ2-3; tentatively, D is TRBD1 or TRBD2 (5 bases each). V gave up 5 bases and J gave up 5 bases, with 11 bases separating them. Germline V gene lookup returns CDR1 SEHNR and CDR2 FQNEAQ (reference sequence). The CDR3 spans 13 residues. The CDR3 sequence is CASSQGRRDTQYF. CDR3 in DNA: TGTGCCAGCAGCCAGGGACGACGAGATACGCAGTATTTT.

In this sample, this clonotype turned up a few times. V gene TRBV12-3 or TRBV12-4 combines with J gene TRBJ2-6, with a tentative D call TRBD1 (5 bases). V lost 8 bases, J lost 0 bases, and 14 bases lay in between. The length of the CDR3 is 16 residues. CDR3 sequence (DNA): TGTGCCAGCTCAGCAGGGCCCAGCTCTGGGGCCAACGTCCTGACTTTC. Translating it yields CASSAGPSSGANVLTF.

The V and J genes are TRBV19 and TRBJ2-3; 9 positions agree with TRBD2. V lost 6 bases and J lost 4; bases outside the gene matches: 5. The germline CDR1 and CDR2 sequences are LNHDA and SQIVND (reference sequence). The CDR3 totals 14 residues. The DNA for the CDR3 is TGTGCCAGTAGGCGGGAGGGTCGGGCAGATACGCAGTATTTT. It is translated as CASRREGRADTQYF.

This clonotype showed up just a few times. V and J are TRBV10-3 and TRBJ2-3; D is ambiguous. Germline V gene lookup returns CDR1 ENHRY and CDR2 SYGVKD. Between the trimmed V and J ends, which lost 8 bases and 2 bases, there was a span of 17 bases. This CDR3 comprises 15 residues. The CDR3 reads CAISPWLDSTDTQYF. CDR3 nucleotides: TGTGCCATCTCCCCTTGGCTCGACTCCACAGATACGCAGTATTTT.

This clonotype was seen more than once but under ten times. The CDR3 reads CSATVRVSPEAFF. DNA for the CDR3: TGCAGTGCTACGGTCAGGGTAAGCCCTGAAGCTTTCTTT. The rearrangement links TRBV20-1 to TRBJ1-1, with D possibly being TRBD1 (5 bases). Germline CDR1 reads DFQATT; CDR2 reads SNEGSKA (reference sequence). This CDR3 comprises 13 residues. The V end was cut by 4 bases, the J end by 6 bases, with 15 bases between.

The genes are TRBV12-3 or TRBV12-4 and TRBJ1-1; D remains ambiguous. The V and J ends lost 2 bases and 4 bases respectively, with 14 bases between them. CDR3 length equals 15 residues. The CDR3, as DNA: TGTGCCAGCAGTTTACAAGGGTTACTGAGCACTGAAGCTTTCTTT. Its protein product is CASSLQGLLSTEAFF.

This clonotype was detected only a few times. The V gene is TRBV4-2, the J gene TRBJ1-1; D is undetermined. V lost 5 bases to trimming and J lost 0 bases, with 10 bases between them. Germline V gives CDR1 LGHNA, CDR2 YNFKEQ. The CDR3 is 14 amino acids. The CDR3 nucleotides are TGTGCCAGCAGCGGAGACTATTTGAACACTGAAGCTTTCTTT. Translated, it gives CASSGDYLNTEAFF.

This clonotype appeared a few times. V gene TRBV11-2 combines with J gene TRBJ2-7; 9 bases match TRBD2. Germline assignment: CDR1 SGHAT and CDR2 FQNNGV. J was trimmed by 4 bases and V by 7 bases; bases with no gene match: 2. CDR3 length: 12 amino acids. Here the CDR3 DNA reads TGTGCCAGCAACCTAGCGGGGTACGAGCAGTACTTC. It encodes CASNLAGYEQYF.

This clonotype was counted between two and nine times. DNA of the CDR3: TGCGCCAGCAGCTTGGGGGACGGTGATGCTGAAGCTTTCTTT. Encoded protein: CASSLGDGDAEAFF. The genes are TRBV5-1 and TRBJ1-1; a possible D gene is TRBD1 (5 bases). V was cut by 0 bases and J by 6 bases, with 12 bases left in between. Germline V gives CDR1 SGHRS, CDR2 YFSETQ. The CDR3 length is 14 residues.

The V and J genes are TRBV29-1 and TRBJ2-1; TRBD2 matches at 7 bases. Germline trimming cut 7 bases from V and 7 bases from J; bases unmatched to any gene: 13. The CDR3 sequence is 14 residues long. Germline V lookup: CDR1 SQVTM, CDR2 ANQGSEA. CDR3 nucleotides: TGCAGCGCCTGGGGGGGGTTTAGCGGAAATGAGCAGTTCTTC. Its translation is CSAWGGFSGNEQFF.

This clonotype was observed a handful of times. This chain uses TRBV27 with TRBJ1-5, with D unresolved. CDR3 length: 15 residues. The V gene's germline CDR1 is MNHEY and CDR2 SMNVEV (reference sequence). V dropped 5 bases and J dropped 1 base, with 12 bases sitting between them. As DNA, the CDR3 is TGTGCCAGCAGTAAAAATCCGGGGAGCAATCAGCCCCAGCATTTT. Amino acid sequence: CASSKNPGSNQPQHF.

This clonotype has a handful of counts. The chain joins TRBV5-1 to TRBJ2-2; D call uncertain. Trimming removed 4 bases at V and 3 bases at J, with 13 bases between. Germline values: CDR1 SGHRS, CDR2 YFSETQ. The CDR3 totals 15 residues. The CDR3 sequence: CASSPSTTDTGELFF. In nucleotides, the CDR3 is TGCGCCAGCAGCCCCTCGACCACGGACACCGGGGAGCTGTTTTTT.

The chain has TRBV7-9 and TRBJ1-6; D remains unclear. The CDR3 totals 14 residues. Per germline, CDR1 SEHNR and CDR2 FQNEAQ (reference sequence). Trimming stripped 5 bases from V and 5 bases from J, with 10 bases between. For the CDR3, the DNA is TGTGCCAGCAGCCCTACAGCAGATAATTCACCCCTCCACTTT. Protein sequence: CASSPTADNSPLHF.

The CDR3 loop is CSARRDREHEQYF. CDR3 coding DNA: TGCAGTGCTAGACGGGACAGGGAGCACGAGCAGTACTTC. The chain recombines TRBV20-1 with TRBJ2-7; 9 nucleotides line up with TRBD1. Germline CDR1 and CDR2: DFQATT and SNEGSKA (reference sequence). The CDR3 runs 13 residues. V shed 2 bases, J shed 5 bases, and the junction held 4 bases outside the gene matches.

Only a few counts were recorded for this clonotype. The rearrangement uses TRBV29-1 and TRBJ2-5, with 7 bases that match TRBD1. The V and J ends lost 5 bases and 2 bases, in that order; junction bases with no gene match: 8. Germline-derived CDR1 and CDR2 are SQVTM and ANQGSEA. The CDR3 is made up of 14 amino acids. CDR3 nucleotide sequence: TGCAGCGTTTATCCAACGGACAGGCAAGAGACCCAGTACTTC. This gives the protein CSVYPTDRQETQYF.

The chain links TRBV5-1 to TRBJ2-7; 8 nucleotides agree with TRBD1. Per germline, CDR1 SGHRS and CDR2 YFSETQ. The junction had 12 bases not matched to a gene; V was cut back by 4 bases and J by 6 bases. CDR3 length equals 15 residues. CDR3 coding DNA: TGCGCCAGCAGCCTGGGCGACAGGGGAGTCAGCGAGCAGTACTTC. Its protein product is CASSLGDRGVSEQYF.

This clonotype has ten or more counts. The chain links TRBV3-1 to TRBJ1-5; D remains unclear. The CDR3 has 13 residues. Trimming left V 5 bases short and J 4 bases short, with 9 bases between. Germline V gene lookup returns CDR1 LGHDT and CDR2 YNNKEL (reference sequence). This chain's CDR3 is CASSETMNQPQHF. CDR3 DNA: TGTGCCAGCAGCGAGACAATGAATCAGCCCCAGCATTTT. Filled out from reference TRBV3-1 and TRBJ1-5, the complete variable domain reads DTAVSQTPKYLVTQMGNDKSIKCEQNLGHDTMYWYKQDSKKFLKIMFSYNNKELIINETVPNRFSPKSPDKAHLNLHINSLELGDSAVYFCASSETMNQPQHFGDGTRLSIL.

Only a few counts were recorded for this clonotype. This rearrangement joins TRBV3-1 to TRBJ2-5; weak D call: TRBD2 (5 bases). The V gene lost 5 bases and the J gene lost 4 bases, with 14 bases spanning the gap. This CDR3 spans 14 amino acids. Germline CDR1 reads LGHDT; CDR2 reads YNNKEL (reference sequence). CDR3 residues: CASSDPGETETQYF. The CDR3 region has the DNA TGTGCCAGCAGCGATCCCGGGGAAACAGAGACCCAGTACTTC.

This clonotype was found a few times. In DNA, the CDR3 is TGTGCCAGCAGCTTACGGGGGACTAACTATGGCTACACCTTC. It translates to CASSLRGTNYGYTF. V gene TRBV7-9 combines with J gene TRBJ1-2; perhaps TRBD1 as D (5 bases). Trimming shortened V by 2 bases and J by 0 bases, and 7 bases separated the two germline ends. The germline CDR1 and CDR2 sequences are SEHNR and FQNEAQ (reference sequence). The CDR3 totals 14 residues.

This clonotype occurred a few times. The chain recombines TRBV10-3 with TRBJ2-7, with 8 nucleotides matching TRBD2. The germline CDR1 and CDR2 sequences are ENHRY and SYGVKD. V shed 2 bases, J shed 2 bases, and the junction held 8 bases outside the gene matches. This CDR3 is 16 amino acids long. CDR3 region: CAISEGERERTYEQYF. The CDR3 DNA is TGTGCCATCAGTGAGGGTGAGCGGGAGAGGACCTACGAGCAGTACTTC.

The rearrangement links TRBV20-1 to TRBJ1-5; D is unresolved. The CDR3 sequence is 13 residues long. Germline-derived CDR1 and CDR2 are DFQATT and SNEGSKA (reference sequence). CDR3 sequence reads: CTGTEYSNQPQHF. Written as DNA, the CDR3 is TGCACCGGAACCGAATATAGCAATCAGCCCCAGCATTTT.

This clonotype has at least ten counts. This chain's CDR3 is CSARQSRTSGRIRETQYF. The CDR3, as DNA: TGCAGTGCTAGACAATCACGGACTAGCGGGAGAATCCGAGAGACCCAGTACTTC. The chain couples TRBV20-1 to TRBJ2-5, with TRBD2 matching 13 bases. This CDR3 comprises 18 residues. Per germline, CDR1 DFQATT and CDR2 SNEGSKA (reference sequence). The trim removed 2 bases at V and 4 bases at J, leaving 13 bases unmatched.

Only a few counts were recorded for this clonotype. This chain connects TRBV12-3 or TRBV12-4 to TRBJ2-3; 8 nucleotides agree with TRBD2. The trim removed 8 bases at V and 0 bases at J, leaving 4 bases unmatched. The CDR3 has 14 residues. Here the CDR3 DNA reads TGTGCCAGCGACCAGCGGGGGAGCACAGATACGCAGTATTTT. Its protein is CASDQRGSTDTQYF.